The 7 T cell receptor beta chains reported below all come from one sample, sequenced in a study of OX40 agonist ivuxolimab in advanced cancers. The data were produced by immunoSEQ multiplex PCR, yet TCRdb's version contains in-frame clones alone and is incomplete. The sample includes about 83,000 clones, 88% seen only once; the top ten take around 0.7%. Sequenced here: CD4+ or CD8+ T cells sorted from blood, sampled in a trial of the OX40 agonist ivuxolimab. These receptors were obtained from an adult with an advanced solid tumor such as melanoma, head and neck, liver or kidney cancer.

The CDR3 DNA is TGTGCCAGCTCACTATCCAGCCTTAATTCACCCCTCCACTTT. Protein product: CASSLSSLNSPLHF. V is TRBV18 and J is TRBJ1-6; no firm D call. From germline, CDR1 is KGHSH and CDR2 LQKENI. V lost 4 bases and J lost 6, with 10 bases in between. The CDR3 is made up of 14 amino acids.

The chain is built from TRBV6-5 and TRBJ2-2, with TRBD2 matching 7 bases. CDR3 length equals 15 residues. Germline V gene data show CDR1 as MNHEY and CDR2 as SVGAGI. Trimming took 10 bases from V and 0 from J; bases not matched to a gene: 8. The CDR3: CATGRGVANTGELFF. The CDR3 region has the DNA TGTGCCACCGGACGGGGGGTCGCGAACACCGGGGAGCTGTTTTTT.

This clone was found a few times. The genes are TRBV9 and TRBJ1-2; 10 bases match TRBD1. Germline-derived CDR1 and CDR2 are SGDLS and YYNGEE. The CDR3 is 16 residues long. V trimming: 3 bases; J trimming: 8 bases; junction bases outside the gene matches: 13. The CDR3 coding sequence is TGTGCCAGCAGCGCCACTCCCAGCGGGACAGGGGTCGGCTACACCTTC. Its protein is CASSATPSGTGVGYTF.

The genes are TRBV5-1 and TRBJ2-7; tentative D call: TRBD1 (5 bases). Trimming stripped 0 bases from V and 4 bases from J, with 14 bases between. There are 15 residues in the CDR3. Germline CDR1 reads SGHRS; CDR2 reads YFSETQ. CDR3 coding DNA: TGCGCCAGCAGCTTGGCTCCGACAGAGAGTTACGAGCAGTACTTC. Translated: CASSLAPTESYEQYF.

The rearrangement uses TRBV7-8 and TRBJ1-6; D unresolved. The CDR3 extends over 13 amino acids. Germline-derived CDR1 and CDR2 are SGHVS and FQNEAQ. The V and J ends lost 4 bases and 7 bases respectively, with 8 bases between them. CDR3: CASSSRLNSPLHF. CDR3 DNA: TGTGCCAGCAGCTCGAGATTGAATTCACCCCTCCACTTT.

CDR3 protein: CASSPRQYQETQYF. The CDR3 DNA reads as TGTGCCAGCAGTCCGAGACAATACCAAGAGACCCAGTACTTC. V usage is TRBV2 and J usage is TRBJ2-5, with D uncertain. Deletions cut 5 bases from V and 0 bases from J, with 10 bases between. Germline V gives CDR1 SNHLY, CDR2 FYNNEI. The CDR3 sequence is 14 residues long.

The V call is TRBV6-1, the J call TRBJ1-1, with D uncertain. V lost 2 bases to trimming and J lost 1 base, with 14 bases between them. From germline, CDR1 is MNHNS and CDR2 SASEGT. CDR3 length: 16 amino acids. The CDR3 DNA follows: TGTGCCAGCAGTGAAAGGAAGTCAGGACGGAACACTGAAGCTTTCTTT. This sequence encodes CASSERKSGRNTEAFF.